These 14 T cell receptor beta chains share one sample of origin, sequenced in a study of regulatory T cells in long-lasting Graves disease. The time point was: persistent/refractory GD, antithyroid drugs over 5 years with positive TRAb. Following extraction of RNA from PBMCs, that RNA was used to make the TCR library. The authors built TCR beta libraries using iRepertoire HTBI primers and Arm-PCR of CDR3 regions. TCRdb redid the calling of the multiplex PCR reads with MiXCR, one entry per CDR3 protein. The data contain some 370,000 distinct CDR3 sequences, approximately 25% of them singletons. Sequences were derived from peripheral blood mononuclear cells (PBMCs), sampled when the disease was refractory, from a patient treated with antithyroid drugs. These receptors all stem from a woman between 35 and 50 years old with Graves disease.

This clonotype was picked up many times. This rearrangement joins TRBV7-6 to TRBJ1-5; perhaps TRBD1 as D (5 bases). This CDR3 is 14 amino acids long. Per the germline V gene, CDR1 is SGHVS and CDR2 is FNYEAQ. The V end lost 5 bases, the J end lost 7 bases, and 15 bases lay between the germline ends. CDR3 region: CASSTGLGRQPQHF. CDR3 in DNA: TGTGCCAGCAGCACGGGACTCGGCCGACAGCCCCAGCATTTT.

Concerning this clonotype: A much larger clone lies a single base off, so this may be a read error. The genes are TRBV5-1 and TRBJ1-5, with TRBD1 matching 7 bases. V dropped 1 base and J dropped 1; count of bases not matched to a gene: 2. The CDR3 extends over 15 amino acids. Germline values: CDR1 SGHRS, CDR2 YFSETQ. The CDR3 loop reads CASSLTTGSNQPQHF. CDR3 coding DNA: TGCGCCAGCAGCTTGACGACAGGGAGCAATCAGCCCCAGCATTTT.

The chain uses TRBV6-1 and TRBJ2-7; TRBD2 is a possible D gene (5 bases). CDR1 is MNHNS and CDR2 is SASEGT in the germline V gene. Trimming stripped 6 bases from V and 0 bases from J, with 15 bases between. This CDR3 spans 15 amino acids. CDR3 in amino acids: CASRDASGSSYEQYF. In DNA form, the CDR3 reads TGTGCCAGCAGGGACGCCAGCGGAAGCTCCTACGAGCAGTACTTC.

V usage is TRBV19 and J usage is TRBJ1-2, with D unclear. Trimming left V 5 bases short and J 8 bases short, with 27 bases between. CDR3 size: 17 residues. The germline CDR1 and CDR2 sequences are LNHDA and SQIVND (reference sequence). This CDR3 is CASSSRLARLELYGYTF. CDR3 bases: TGTGCCAGTAGTTCCCGTCTAGCTCGCTTGGAACTTTACGGCTACACCTTC.

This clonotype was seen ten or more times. The DNA for the CDR3 is TGTGCCAGCAGTTTACTGGAACTAGCGGGAGCGGGCGGGGAGCTGTTTTTT. Residues: CASSLLELAGAGGELFF. This chain links TRBV28 with TRBJ2-2; 11 bases map to TRBD2. Germline values: CDR1 MDHEN, CDR2 SYDVKM. There are 17 residues in the CDR3. V dropped 2 bases and J dropped 7; count of bases not matched to a gene: 9.

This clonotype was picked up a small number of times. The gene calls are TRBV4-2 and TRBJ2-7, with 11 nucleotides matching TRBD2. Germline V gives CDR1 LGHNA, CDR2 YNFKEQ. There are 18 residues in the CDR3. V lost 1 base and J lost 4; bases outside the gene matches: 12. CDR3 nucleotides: TGTGCCAGCAGCCAAGCTGTACCCATAGCGGGAGGGCTGTACGAGCAGTACTTC. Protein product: CASSQAVPIAGGLYEQYF.

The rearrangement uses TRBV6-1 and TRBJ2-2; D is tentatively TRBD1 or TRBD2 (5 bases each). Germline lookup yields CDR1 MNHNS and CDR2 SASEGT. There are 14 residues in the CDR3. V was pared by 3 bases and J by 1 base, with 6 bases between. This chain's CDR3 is CASSDGGNTGELFF. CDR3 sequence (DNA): TGTGCCAGCAGTGATGGGGGGAACACCGGGGAGCTGTTTTTT.

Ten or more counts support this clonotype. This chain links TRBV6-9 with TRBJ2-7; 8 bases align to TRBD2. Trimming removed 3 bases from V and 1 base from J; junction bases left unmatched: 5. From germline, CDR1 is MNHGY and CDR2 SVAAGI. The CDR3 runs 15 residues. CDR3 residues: CASSYAREVSYEQYF. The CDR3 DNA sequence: TGTGCCAGCAGTTACGCGCGGGAGGTGTCCTACGAGCAGTACTTC.

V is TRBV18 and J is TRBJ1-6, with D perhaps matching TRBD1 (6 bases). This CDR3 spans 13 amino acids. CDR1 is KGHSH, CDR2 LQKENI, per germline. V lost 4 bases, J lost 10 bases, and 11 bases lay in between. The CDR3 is CASSQQGYSPLHF. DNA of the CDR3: TGTGCCAGCTCACAACAGGGATACTCACCCCTCCACTTT.

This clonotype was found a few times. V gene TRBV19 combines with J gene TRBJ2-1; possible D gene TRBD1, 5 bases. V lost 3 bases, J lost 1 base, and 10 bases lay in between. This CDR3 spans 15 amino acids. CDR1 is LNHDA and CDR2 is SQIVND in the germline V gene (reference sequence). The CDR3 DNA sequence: TGTGCCAGTAGTATTTCCCAGGGATCCTACAATGAGCAGTTCTTC. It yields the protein CASSISQGSYNEQFF.

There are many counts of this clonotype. The CDR3 protein is CSVCADSTGSEAFF. The CDR3 DNA is TGCAGCGTATGCGCTGACTCGACCGGGAGTGAAGCTTTCTTT. The chain carries TRBV29-1 and TRBJ1-1; the D is unclear. V was cut by 6 bases and J by 7 bases, with 21 bases left in between. Germline CDR1 is SQVTM and CDR2 is ANQGSEA. The CDR3 is 14 residues long.

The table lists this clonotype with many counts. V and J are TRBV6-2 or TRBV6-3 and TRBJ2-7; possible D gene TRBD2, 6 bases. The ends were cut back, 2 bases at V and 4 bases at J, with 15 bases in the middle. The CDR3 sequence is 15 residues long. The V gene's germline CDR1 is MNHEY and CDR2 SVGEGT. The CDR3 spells CASSYLGRPGYEQYF. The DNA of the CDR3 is TGTGCCAGCAGTTACCTCGGGAGACCTGGGTACGAGCAGTACTTC.

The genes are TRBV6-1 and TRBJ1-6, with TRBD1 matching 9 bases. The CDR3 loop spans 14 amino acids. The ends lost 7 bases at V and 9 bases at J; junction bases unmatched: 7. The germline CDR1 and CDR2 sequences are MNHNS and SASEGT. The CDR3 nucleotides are TGTGCCAGCACCTCACAGGGGGCTAGTTCACCCCTCCACTTT. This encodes CASTSQGASSPLHF.

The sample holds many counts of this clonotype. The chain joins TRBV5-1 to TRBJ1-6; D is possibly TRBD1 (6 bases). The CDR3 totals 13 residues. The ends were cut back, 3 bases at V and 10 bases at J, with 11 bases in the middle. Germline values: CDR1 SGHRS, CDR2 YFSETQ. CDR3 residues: CASSWRGGSPLHF. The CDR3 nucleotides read TGCGCCAGCAGCTGGCGCGGGGGCTCACCCCTCCACTTT.